What follows is one T cell receptor (beta chain) and its context. The antigen is unknown. Libraries were made from TCR beta cDNA, and they carried unique molecular identifiers. One entry per CDR3 protein results from TCRdb running MiXCR on the PCR reads. The table includes 600,000 to 750,000 distinct CDR3 sequences, 59% detected once. This CDR3 comprises 17 residues. J lost 0 bases, V lost 6 bases, and 11 bases had no gene match. Germline CDR1 ENHRY, CDR2 SYGVKD. This entry belongs to a study of post-analysis software for immune sequencing data. Study outcomes and limitations: In patients, TRBV5-6, TRBV5-1 and TRBV20-1 belonged to five TRBV segments found more frequently than in controls.

This TCR came from a girl aged 2 to 9 with multiple sclerosis. This chain links TRBV10-3 with TRBJ2-5, with 9 bases lining up with TRBD1. Sequencing was carried out using blood. The CDR3 region has the DNA TGTGCCATCAGGACCGGGACAGGGCATCGGTACCAAGAGACCCAGTACTTC. Residues: CAIRTGTGHRYQETQYF.